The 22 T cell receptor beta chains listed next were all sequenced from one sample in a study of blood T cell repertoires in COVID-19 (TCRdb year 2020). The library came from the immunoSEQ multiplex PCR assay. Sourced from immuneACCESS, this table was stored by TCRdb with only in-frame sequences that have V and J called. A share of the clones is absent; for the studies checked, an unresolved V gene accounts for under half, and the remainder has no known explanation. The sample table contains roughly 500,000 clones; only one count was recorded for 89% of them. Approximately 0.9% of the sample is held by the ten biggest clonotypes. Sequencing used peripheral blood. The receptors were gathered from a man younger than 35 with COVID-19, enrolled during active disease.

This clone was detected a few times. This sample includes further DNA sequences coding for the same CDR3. For the CDR3, the DNA is TGCAGCGTTGTAGCGAACACTGAAGCTTTCTTT. This translates into CSVVANTEAFF. The rearrangement links TRBV29-1 to TRBJ1-1; D gene unclear. The V and J ends lost 4 bases and 1 base respectively, with 4 bases between them. The germline V gene encodes CDR1 SQVTM and CDR2 ANQGSEA. The CDR3 length is 11 residues.

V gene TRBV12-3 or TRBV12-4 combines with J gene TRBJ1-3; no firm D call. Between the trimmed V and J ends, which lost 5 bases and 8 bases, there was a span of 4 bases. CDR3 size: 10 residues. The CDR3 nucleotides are TGTGCCAGCAGTCAATACACCATATATTTT. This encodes CASSQYTIYF.

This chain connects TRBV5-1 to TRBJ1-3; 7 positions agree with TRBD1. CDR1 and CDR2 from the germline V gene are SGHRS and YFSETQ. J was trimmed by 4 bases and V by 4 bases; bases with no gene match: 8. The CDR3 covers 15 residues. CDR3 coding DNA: TGCGCCAGCAGCCAACGACAGGGCGTGGGAAACACCATATATTTT. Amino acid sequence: CASSQRQGVGNTIYF.

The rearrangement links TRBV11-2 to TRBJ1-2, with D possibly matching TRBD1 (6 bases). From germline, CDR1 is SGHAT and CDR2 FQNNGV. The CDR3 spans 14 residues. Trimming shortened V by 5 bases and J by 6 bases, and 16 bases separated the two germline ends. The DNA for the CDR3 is TGTGCCAGCAGCGCCTTGGGGGGGGCAGATGGCTACACCTTC. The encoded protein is CASSALGGADGYTF.

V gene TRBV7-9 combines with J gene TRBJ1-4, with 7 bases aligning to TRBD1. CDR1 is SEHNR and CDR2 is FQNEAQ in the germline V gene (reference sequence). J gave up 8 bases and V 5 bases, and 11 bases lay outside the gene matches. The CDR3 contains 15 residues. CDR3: CASSSRQGLSEKLFF. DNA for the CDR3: TGTGCCAGCAGCAGCCGACAGGGACTTTCCGAAAAACTGTTTTTT.

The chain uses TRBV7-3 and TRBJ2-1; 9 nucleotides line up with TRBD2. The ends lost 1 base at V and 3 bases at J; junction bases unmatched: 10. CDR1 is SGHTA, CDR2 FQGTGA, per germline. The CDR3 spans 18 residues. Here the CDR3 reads CASSLRRAGGGFYNEQFF. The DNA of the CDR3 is TGTGCCAGCAGCTTAAGGAGGGCGGGAGGGGGATTCTACAATGAGCAGTTCTTC.

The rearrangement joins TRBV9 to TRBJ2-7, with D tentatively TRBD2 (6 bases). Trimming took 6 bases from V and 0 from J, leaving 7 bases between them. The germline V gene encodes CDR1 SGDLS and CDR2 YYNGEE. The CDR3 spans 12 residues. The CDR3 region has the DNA TGTGCCAGCACGGGGGACTCCTACGAGCAGTACTTC. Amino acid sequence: CASTGDSYEQYF.

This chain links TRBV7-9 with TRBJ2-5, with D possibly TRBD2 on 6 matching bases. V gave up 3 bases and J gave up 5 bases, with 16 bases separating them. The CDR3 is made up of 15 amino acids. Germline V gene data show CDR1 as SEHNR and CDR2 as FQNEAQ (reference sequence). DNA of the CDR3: TGTGCCAGCAGCTTGACTAGTTCGTTCATGGAGACCCAGTACTTC. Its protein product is CASSLTSSFMETQYF.

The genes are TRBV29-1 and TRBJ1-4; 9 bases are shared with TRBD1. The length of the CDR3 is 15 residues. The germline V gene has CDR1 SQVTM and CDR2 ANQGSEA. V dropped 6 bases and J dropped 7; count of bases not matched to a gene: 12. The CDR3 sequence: CSVLPDRGVGEKLFF. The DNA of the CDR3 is TGCAGCGTCCTTCCGGACAGGGGAGTTGGTGAAAAACTGTTTTTT.

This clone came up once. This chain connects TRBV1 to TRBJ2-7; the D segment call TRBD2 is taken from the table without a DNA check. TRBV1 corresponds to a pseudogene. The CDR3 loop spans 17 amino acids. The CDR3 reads CTSSQSTGLRTTYEQYF. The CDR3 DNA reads TGCACCAGCAGCCAATCAACCGGACTGAGGACGACCTACGAGCAGTACTTC.

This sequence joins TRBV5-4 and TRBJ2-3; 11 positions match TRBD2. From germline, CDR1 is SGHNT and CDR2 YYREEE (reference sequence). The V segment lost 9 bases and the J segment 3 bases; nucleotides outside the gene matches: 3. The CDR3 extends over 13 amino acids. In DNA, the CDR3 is TGTGCCACCACTAGCGGGGGAACAGATACGCAGTATTTT. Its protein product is CATTSGGTDTQYF.

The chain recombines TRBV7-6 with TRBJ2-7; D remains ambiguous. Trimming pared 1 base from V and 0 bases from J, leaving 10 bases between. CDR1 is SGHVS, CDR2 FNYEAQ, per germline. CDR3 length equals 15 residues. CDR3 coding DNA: TGTGCCAGCAGCTTAGTTTCAGGCACCTCCTACGAGCAGTACTTC. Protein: CASSLVSGTSYEQYF.

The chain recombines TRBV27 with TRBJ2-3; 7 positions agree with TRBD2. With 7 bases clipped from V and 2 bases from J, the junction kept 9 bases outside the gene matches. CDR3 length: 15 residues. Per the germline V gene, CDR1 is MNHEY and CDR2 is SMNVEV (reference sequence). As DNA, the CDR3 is TGTGCCAGCAAAGATAGGCTAGCGGTCACAGATACGCAGTATTTT. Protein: CASKDRLAVTDTQYF.

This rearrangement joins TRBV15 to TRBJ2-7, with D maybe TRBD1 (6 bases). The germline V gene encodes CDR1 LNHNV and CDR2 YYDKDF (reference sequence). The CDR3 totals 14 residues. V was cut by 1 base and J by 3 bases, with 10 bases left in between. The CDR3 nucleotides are TGTGCCACCAGCAGAGTGGACAGCCTCTACGAGCAGTACTTC. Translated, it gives CATSRVDSLYEQYF.

The CDR3 nucleotides are TGTGCCAGCAGGCTAGACCCTAGTAAAGCCGGGGAGCTGTTTTTT. Protein product: CASRLDPSKAGELFF. The V call is TRBV6-5, the J call TRBJ2-2, with D unclear. V shed 6 bases and J shed 6 bases, with 17 bases lying between them. CDR3 size: 15 residues. Per germline, CDR1 MNHEY and CDR2 SVGAGI.

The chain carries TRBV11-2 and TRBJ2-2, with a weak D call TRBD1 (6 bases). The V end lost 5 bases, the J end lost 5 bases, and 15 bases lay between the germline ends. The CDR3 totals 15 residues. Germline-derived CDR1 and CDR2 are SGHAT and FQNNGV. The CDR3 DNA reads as TGTGCCAGCAGCCGCGACAGGACGGGGACCGGGGAGCTGTTTTTT. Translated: CASSRDRTGTGELFF.

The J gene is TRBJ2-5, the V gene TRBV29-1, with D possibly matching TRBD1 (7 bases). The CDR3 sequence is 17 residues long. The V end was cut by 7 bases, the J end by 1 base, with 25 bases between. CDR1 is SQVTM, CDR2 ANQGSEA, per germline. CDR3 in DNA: TGCAGCGCCCGACCGAGGGGGGACAGACCATCCCAAGAGACCCAGTACTTC. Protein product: CSARPRGDRPSQETQYF.

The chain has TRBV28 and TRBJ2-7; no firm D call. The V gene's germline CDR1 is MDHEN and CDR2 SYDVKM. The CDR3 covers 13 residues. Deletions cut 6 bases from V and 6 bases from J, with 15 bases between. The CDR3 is CASSSRRLAEQYF. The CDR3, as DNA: TGTGCCAGCAGCTCCCGTCGACTGGCCGAGCAGTACTTC. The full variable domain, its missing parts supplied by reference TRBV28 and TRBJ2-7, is DVKVTQSSRYLVKRTGEKVFLECVQDMDHENMFWYRQDPGLGLRLIYFSYDVKMKEKGDIPEGYSVSREKKERFSLILESASTNQTSMYLCASSSRRLAEQYFGPGTRLTVT.

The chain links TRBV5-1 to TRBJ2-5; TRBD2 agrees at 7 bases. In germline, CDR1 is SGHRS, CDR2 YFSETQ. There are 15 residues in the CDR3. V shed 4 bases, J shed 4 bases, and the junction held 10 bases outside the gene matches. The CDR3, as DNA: TGCGCCAGCAGCCTGGGGGAGGGGCGGACAGAGACCCAGTACTTC. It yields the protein CASSLGEGRTETQYF.

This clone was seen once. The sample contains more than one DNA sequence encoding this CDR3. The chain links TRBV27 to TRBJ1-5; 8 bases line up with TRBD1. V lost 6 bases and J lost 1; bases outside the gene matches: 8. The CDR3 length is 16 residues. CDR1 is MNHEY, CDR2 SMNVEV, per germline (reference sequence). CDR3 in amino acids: CASSPLDRGSNQPQHF. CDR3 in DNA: TGTGCCAGCAGCCCTCTCGACAGGGGAAGCAATCAGCCCCAGCATTTT.

CDR3 in amino acids: CSVALTSGSGDTQYF. As DNA, the CDR3 is TGCAGCGTCGCACTGACTAGCGGGAGTGGAGATACGCAGTATTTT. This chain joins TRBV29-1 and TRBJ2-3; 12 nucleotides agree with TRBD2. Trimming removed 6 bases from V and 5 bases from J; junction bases left unmatched: 9. CDR3 length: 15 residues. Germline assignment: CDR1 SQVTM and CDR2 ANQGSEA.

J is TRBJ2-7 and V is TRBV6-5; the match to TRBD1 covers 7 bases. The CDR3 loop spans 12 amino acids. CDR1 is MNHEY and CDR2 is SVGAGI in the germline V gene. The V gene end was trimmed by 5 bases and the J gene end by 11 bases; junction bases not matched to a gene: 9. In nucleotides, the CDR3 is TGTGCCAGCAGTAACCACGCACAGGGGAAGTACTTC. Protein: CASSNHAQGKYF.